The T cell receptor beta chain under discussion was sequenced for a study of CXCR4 blockade with PD-1 therapy in pancreatic cancer. Study outcomes and limitations: Convergent selection by common tumor antigens was suggested by nucleotide rearrangement counts. Tumor clonality averaged about 0.15 versus 0.049 in healthy blood, not predicting survival.

Only in-frame clones appear in the TCRdb table, and some are missing; sequencing was by immunoSEQ multiplex PCR. The data show about 2,600 clones, approximately 46% seen once. Relative to its sample, this clone is medium-sized. Antigen: not known. This CDR3 has 15 residues. V lost 6 bases, J lost 3 bases, and 6 bases stayed unmatched. Germline V lookup: CDR1 MNHGY, CDR2 SAAAGT. The chain carries TRBV6-8 and TRBJ2-3; 10 bases fit TRBD2. The sequence derives from a human donor with pancreatic ductal adenocarcinoma. Sequencing input: tumor tissue. CDR3 nucleotide sequence: TGTGCCAGCAGACCCAGCGGGGGGGCAACAGATACGCAGTATTTT. Protein: CASRPSGGATDTQYF.